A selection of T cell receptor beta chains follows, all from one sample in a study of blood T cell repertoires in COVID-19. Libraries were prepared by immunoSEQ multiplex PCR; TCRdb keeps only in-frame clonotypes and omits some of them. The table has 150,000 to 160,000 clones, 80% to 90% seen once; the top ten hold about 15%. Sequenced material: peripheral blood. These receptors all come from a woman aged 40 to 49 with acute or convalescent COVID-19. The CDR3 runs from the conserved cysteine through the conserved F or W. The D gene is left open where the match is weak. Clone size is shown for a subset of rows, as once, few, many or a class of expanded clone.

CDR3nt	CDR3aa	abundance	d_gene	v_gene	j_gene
TGTGCCAGCAGCCGCCCACAGGGCCACAATCAGCCCCAGCATTTT	CASSRPQGHNQPQHF	NA	NA	TRBV28	TRBJ1-5
TGTGCCAGTAGTATAGCAGGTGTGAGCTCCTACGAGCAGTACTTC	CASSIAGVSSYEQYF	NA	NA	TRBV19	TRBJ2-7
TGTGCCAGCAGCTCAGTACTCGACCCCCGGAGCTCCTACAATGAGCAGTTCTTC	CASSSVLDPRSSYNEQFF	NA	NA	TRBV11-2	TRBJ2-1
TGTGCCAGCAGCGTAGCGGTCTTGAACACCGGGGAGCTGTTTTTT	CASSVAVLNTGELFF	NA	NA	TRBV9	TRBJ2-2
TGTGCCAGCAGCCTCGGGACAGTGAACAACTATGGCTACACCTTC	CASSLGTVNNYGYTF	NA	TRBD1	TRBV7-2	TRBJ1-2
TGTGCCAGCAGTGACAACAGGGGTTACCTGTTTTTT	CASSDNRGYLFF	NA	TRBD1	TRBV2	TRBJ1-4
TGCGCCAGCAGCGACAGACAGGGGGTGAACACTGAAGCTTTCTTT	CASSDRQGVNTEAFF	NA	TRBD1	TRBV5-1	TRBJ1-1
TGTGCCAGCAGTTTTGGACAGGGCCCATACGAGCAGTACTTC	CASSFGQGPYEQYF	NA	TRBD1	TRBV27	TRBJ2-7
TGTGCCACCAGCAGGGAGACTAGCGGGGGGTCAAGTACCTACGAGCAGTACTTC	CATSRETSGGSSTYEQYF	NA	TRBD2	TRBV15	TRBJ2-7
TGTGCCAGCAGCCAGACTAGCGGGGGCAGCACAGATACGCAGTATTTT	CASSQTSGGSTDTQYF	NA	TRBD2	TRBV3-1/TRBV3-2	TRBJ2-3
TGTGCCAGCAAGACAGGGGGCACCGGGGAGCTGTTTTTT	CASKTGGTGELFF	NA	TRBD1	TRBV28	TRBJ2-2
TGTGCCAGCAGCATGGGACTAGCGGGGGGCACAGATACGCAGTATTTT	CASSMGLAGGTDTQYF	NA	TRBD2	TRBV7-3	TRBJ2-3
TGTGCCAGCTCACCAAGGCAGGGGGAGACCGGGGAGCTGTTTTTT	CASSPRQGETGELFF	NA	TRBD1	TRBV18	TRBJ2-2
TGCAGCGTTGAAGCCAGCGCAGGACAGCCTAACACTGAAGCTTTCTTT	CSVEASAGQPNTEAFF	NA	NA	TRBV29-1	TRBJ1-1
TGTGCCAGCAGCTTGGGACAGGGTTTGGCCTACGAGCAGTACTTC	CASSLGQGLAYEQYF	NA	TRBD1	TRBV5-5	TRBJ2-7
TGTGCCAGCAGCAAGACAGGCTCCTATGGCTACACCTTC	CASSKTGSYGYTF	few	NA	TRBV6-5	TRBJ1-2
TGTGCCAGCAGCGCACAGGTGAACTATGGCTACACCTTC	CASSAQVNYGYTF	NA	NA	TRBV6-5	TRBJ1-2
TGTGCCAGCAGCCCACGACAGGGGACACATGAAAAACTGTTTTTT	CASSPRQGTHEKLFF	NA	TRBD1	TRBV14	TRBJ1-4
TGTGCCAGCAGCGAGGGACAGATCACTGAAGCTTTCTTT	CASSEGQITEAFF	NA	TRBD1	TRBV11-3	TRBJ1-1
TGTGCCAGCAGCGAGGGACTAGCGGGAGGTTCTGGCTCCTACAATGAGCAGTTCTTC	CASSEGLAGGSGSYNEQFF	NA	TRBD2	TRBV5-8	TRBJ2-1
TGTGCCAGCAGTGGGACACCCGACTCCTACGAGCAGTACTTC	CASSGTPDSYEQYF	few	NA	TRBV9	TRBJ2-7